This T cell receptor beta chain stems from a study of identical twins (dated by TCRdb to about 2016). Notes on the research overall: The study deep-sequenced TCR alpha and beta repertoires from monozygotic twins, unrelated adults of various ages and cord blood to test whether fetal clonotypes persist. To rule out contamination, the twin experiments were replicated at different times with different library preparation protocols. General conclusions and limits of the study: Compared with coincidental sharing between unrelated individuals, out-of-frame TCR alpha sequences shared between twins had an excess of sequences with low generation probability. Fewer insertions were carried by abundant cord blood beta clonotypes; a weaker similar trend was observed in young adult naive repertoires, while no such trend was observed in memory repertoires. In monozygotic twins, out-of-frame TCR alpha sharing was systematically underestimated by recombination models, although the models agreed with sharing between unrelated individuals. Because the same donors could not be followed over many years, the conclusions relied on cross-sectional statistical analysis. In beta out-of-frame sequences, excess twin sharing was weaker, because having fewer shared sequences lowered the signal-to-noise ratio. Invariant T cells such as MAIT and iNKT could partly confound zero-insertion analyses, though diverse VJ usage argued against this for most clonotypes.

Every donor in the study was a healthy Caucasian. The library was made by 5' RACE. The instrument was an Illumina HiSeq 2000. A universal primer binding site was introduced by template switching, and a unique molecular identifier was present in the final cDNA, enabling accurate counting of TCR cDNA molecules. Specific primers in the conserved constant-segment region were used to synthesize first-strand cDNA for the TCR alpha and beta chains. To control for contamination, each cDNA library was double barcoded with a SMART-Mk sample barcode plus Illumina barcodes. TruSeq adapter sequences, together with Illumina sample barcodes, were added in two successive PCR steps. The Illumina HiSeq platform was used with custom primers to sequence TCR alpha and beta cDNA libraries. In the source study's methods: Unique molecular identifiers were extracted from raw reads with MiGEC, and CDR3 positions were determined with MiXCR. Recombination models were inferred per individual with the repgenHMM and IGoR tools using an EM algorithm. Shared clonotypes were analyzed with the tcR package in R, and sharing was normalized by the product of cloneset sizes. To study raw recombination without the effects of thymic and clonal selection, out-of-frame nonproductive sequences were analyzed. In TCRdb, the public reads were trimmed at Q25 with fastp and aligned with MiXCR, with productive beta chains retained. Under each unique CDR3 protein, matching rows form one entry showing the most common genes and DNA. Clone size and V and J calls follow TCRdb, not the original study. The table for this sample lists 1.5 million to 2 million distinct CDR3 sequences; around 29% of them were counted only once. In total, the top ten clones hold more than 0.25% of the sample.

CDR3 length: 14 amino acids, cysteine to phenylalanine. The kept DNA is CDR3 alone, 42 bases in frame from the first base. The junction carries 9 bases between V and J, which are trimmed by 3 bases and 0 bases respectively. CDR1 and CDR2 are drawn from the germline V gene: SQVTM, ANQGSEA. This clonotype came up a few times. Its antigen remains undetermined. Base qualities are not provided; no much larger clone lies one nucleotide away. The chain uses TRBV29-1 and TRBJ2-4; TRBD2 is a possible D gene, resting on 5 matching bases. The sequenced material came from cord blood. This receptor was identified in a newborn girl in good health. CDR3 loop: CSVDGKLAKNIQYF. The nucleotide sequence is TGCAGCGTTGACGGGAAACTAGCCAAAAACATTCAGTACTTC.